Shown below are 8 T cell receptor beta chains from a single sample sequenced in a study of blood T cells in healthy people across ages. Combining a sample-barcoded 5' primer with a J-beta primer mix, a second PCR ran for roughly 6 to 11 cycles. TCRdb fed the 5' RACE reads into MiXCR, producing one record per CDR3 protein. The sample holds around 1,700,000 distinct CDR3 sequences, under 30% seen once. What was sequenced was blood. Source of these receptors: a young woman in good health.

The chain is built from TRBV6-2 or TRBV6-3 and TRBJ2-7; unclear D gene. The length of the CDR3 is 12 residues. CDR1 and CDR2 (germline): MNHEY, SVGEGT. V lost 8 bases to trimming and J lost 7 bases, with 15 bases between them. CDR3 nucleotides: TGTGCCAGCGCCAGGACCCACAATGAGCAGTACTTC. It yields the protein CASARTHNEQYF.

This clonotype occurred a few times. The rearrangement uses TRBV28 and TRBJ2-5; 13 bases match TRBD2. J lost 5 bases, V lost 6 bases, and 6 bases had no gene match. The CDR3 is made up of 15 amino acids. Germline CDR1 MDHEN, CDR2 SYDVKM. CDR3: CASSGTSGEFETQYF. The CDR3 region has the DNA TGTGCCAGCAGCGGGACTAGCGGGGAGTTTGAGACCCAGTACTTC.

This clonotype was picked up many times. The chain combines TRBV5-5 with TRBJ1-2; unclear D gene. The CDR3 length is 14 residues. Trimming removed 2 bases from V and 4 bases from J, with 12 bases in between. Per germline, CDR1 SGHKS and CDR2 YYEKEE (reference sequence). CDR3 residues: CASSLVLEAYGYTF. In DNA, the CDR3 is TGTGCCAGCAGCTTAGTACTGGAGGCCTATGGCTACACCTTC.

A word on this clonotype: This could be a read error, since a much larger clone is one nucleotide away. This sequence joins TRBV12-3 or TRBV12-4 and TRBJ2-7; TRBD2 is a possible D gene (5 bases). This CDR3 has 12 residues. The CDR3 region is CSSSFERYEQYF. In nucleotides, the CDR3 is TGTTCCAGCAGTTTTGAGCGGTACGAGCAGTACTTC.

This clonotype was detected only a few times. This chain connects TRBV9 to TRBJ2-3, with 8 bases identical to TRBD2. The CDR3 sequence is 15 residues long. V lost 6 bases and J lost 2; bases outside the gene matches: 8. Germline V CDR1 and CDR2: SGDLS, YYNGEE. Written as DNA, the CDR3 is TGTGCCAGCAATTCAGCGGGGGCCGACACAGATACGCAGTATTTT. It is translated as CASNSAGADTDTQYF.

At least ten counts were recorded for this clonotype. The CDR3 here is CASSQTRDEQFF. As DNA, the CDR3 is TGTGCCAGCAGCCAAACTCGGGATGAGCAGTTCTTC. The V call is TRBV6-2 or TRBV6-3, the J call TRBJ2-1; D remains unclear. Deletions cut 6 bases from V and 8 bases from J, with 11 bases between. The CDR3 contains 12 residues. Per the germline V gene, CDR1 is MNHEY and CDR2 is SVGEGT.

Worth noting for this clonotype: A much larger clone differs by one base, so this may be a read error. The V and J genes are TRBV6-2 or TRBV6-3 and TRBJ2-7; 15 bases match TRBD2. Germline V gives CDR1 MNHEY, CDR2 SVGEGT. With 8 bases clipped from V and 6 bases from J, the junction kept 11 bases outside the gene matches. This CDR3 spans 16 amino acids. The CDR3 bases are TGTGCCAGCTGGAACGGGACTAGCGGGAGGTACTGCGAGCAGTACTTC. Translation gives CASWNGTSGRYCEQYF.

This chain links TRBV7-2 with TRBJ2-3, with 9 bases lining up with TRBD2. Germline CDR1 and CDR2: SGHTA and FQGNSA. CDR3 length equals 18 residues. V dropped 3 bases and J dropped 1; count of bases not matched to a gene: 11. The CDR3 nucleotides read TGTGCCAGCAGCTTCCCTATTGCGGGAGGGCCCGGCACAGATACGCAGTATTTT. Amino acids: CASSFPIAGGPGTDTQYF.